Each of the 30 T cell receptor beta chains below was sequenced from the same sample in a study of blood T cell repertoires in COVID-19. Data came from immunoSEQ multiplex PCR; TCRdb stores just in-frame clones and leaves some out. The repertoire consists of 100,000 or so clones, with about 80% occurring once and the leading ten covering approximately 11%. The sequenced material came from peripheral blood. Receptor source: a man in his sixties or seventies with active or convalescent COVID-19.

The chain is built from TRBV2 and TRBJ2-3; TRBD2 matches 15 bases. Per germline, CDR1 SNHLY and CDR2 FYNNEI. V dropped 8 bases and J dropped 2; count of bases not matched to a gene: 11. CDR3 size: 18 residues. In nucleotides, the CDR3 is TGTGCCAGCTGCCAGCCCGGGACTAGCGGGGGGCCCACAGATACGCAGTATTTT. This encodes CASCQPGTSGGPTDTQYF.

CDR3 in amino acids: CASSERQGPYGYTF. For the CDR3, the DNA is TGTGCCAGCAGCGAGCGACAGGGGCCCTATGGCTACACCTTC. V is TRBV5-6 and J is TRBJ1-2; 8 bases line up with TRBD1. CDR3 length equals 14 residues. Germline CDR1 is SGHDT and CDR2 is YYEEEE. Trimming cost V 4 bases and J 4 bases; bases outside gene matches: 6.

CDR3 DNA sequence: TGCGCCGAAGGACGGCGGGGCCCGGCTGAAGCTTTCTTT. Translation: CAEGRRGPAEAFF. The V call is TRBV23-1, the J call TRBJ1-1, with a possible D match to TRBD1 (5 bases). TRBV23-1 is filed as an ORF, its function uncertain. V lost 11 bases and J 6 bases, leaving 19 bases between the germline ends. The CDR3 sequence is 13 residues long.

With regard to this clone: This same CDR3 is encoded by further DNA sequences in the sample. The CDR3 DNA reads as TGTGCCAGCAGTTTAACAGGTCTTGAGCAGTACTTC. This translates into CASSLTGLEQYF. The chain carries TRBV12-3 or TRBV12-4 and TRBJ2-7; a possible D gene is TRBD1 (5 bases). The CDR3 runs to 12 residues. Trimming took 2 bases from V and 7 from J, leaving 9 bases between them.

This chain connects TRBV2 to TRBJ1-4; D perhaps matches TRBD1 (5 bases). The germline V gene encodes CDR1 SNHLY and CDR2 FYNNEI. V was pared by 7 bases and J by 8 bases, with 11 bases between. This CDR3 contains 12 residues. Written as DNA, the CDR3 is TGTGCCAGCAAAGGGGTTGGGGAAAAACTGTTTTTT. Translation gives CASKGVGEKLFF.

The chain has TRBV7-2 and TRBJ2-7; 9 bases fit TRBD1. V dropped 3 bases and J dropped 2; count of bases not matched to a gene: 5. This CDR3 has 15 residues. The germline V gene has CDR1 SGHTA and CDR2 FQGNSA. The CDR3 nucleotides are TGTGCCAGCAGCTTGTCGACAGGGGGGCCCTACGAGCAGTACTTC. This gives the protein CASSLSTGGPYEQYF.

The CDR3 coding sequence is TGTGCCAGCAGGCTAGCGGGGGGCTGGGAGACCCAGTACTTC. Translating gives CASRLAGGWETQYF. V gene TRBV2 combines with J gene TRBJ2-5, with 11 bases fitting TRBD2. The germline V gene has CDR1 SNHLY and CDR2 FYNNEI. Germline trimming cut 6 bases from V and 5 bases from J; bases unmatched to any gene: 5. CDR3 length: 14 residues.

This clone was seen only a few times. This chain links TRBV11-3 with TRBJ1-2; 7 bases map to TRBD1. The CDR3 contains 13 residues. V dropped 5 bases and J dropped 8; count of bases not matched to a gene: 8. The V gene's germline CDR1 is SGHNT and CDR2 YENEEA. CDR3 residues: CASSITGAGGYTF. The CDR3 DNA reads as TGTGCCAGCAGCATAACAGGGGCTGGGGGCTACACCTTC.

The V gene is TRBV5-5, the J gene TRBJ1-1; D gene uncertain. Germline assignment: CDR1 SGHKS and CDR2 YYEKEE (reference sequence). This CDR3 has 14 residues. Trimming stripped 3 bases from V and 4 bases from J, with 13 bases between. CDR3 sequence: CASSWGGRGTEAFF. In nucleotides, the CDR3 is TGTGCCAGCAGCTGGGGAGGCAGAGGCACTGAAGCTTTCTTT.

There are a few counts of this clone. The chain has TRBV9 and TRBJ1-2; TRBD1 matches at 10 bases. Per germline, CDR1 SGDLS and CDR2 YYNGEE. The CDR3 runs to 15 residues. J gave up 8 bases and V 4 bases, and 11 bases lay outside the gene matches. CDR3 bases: TGTGCCAGCAGCCCCCGCGCCGGGACAGGGGTCGGCTACACCTTC. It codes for CASSPRAGTGVGYTF.

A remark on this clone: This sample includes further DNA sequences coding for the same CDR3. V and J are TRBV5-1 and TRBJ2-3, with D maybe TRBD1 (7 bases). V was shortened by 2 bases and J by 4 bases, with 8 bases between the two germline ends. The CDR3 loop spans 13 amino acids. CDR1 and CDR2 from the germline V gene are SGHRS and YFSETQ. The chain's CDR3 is CASSFRGADTQYF. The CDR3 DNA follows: TGCGCCAGCAGCTTCAGGGGGGCAGATACGCAGTATTTT.

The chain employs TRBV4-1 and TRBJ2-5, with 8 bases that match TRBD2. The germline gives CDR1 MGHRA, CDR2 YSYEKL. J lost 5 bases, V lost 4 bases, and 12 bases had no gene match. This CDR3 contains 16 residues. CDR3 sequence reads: CASSPWTSSQQETQYF. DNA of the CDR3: TGCGCCAGCAGCCCCTGGACTAGCTCCCAACAGGAGACCCAGTACTTC.

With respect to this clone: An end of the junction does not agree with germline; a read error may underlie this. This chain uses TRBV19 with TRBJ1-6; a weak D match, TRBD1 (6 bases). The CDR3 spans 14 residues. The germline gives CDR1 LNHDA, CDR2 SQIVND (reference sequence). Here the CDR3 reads CASSAPGQRFPEDF. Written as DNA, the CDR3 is TGTGCCAGTAGTGCCCCGGGACAACGGTTTCCTGAGGACTTT.

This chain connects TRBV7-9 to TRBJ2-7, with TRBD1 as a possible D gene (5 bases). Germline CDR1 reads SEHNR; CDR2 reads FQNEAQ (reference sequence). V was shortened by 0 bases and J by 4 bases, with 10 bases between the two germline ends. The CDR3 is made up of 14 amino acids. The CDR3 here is CASSLAGAPYEQYF. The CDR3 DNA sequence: TGTGCCAGCAGCTTAGCAGGGGCCCCTTACGAGCAGTACTTC. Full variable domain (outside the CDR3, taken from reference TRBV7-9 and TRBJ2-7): DTGVSQNPRHKITKRGQNVTFRCDPISEHNRLYWYRQTLGQGPEFLTYFQNEAQLEKSRLLSDRFSAERPKGSFSTLEIQRTEQGDSAMYLCASSLAGAPYEQYFGPGTRLTVT.

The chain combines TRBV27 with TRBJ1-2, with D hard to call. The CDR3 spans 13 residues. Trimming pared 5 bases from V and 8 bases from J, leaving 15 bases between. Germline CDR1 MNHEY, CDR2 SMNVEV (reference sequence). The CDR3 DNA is TGTGCCAGCAGTCCCCAACTCCGCGGAGGCTACACCTTC. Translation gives CASSPQLRGGYTF.

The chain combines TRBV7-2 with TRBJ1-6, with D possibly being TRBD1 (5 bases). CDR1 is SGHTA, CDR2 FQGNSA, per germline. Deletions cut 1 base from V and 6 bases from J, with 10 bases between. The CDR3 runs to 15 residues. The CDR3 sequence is CASSLVGGSNSPLHF. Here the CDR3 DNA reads TGTGCCAGCAGCTTAGTGGGGGGATCTAATTCACCCCTCCACTTT.

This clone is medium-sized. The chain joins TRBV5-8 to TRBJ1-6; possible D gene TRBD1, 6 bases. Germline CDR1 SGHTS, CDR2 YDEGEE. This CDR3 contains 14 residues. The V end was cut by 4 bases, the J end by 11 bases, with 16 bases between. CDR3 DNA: TGTGCCAGCAGCCGGGCAACAGGGTCTCCACCCCTCCACTTT. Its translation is CASSRATGSPPLHF.

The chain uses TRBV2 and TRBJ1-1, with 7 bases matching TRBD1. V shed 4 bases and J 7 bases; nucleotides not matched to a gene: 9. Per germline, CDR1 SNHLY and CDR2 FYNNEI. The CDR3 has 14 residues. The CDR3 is CASSVNRGSVEAFF. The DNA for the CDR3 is TGTGCCAGCAGTGTTAACAGGGGATCGGTTGAAGCTTTCTTT.

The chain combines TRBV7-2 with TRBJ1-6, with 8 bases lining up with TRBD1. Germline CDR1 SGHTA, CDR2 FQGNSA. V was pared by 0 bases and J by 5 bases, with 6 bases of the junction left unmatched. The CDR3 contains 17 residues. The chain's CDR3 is CASSLARQGLHNSPLHF. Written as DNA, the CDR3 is TGTGCCAGCAGCTTAGCGAGACAGGGGTTACATAATTCACCCCTCCACTTT. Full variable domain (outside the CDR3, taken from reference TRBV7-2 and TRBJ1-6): GAGVSQSPSNKVTEKGKDVELRCDPISGHTALYWYRQSLGQGLEFLIYFQGNSAPDKSGLPSDRFSAERTGGSVSTLTIQRTQQEDSAVYLCASSLARQGLHNSPLHFGNGTRLTVT.

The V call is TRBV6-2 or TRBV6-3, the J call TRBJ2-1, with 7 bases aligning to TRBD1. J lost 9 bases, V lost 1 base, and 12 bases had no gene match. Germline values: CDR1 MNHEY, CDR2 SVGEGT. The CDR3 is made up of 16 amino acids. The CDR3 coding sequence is TGTGCCAGCAGTTACTACAGGGGTGGCCTAACGAGTGAGCAGTTCTTC. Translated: CASSYYRGGLTSEQFF.

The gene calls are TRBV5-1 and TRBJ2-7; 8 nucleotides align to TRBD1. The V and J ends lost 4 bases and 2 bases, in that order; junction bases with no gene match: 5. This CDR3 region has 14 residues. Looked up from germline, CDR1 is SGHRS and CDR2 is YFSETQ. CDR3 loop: CASSTGQAAYEQYF. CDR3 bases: TGCGCCAGCAGCACGGGACAGGCCGCCTACGAGCAGTACTTC.

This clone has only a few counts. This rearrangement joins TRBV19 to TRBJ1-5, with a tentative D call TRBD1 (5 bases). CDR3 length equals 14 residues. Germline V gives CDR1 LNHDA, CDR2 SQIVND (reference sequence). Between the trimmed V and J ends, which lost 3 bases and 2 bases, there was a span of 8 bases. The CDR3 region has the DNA TGTGCCAGTAGTATCAAGGGGCGCAATCAGCCCCAGCATTTT. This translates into CASSIKGRNQPQHF.

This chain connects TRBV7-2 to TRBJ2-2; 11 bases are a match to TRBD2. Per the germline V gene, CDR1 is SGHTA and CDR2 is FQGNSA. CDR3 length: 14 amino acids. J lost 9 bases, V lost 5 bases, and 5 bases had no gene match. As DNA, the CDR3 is TGTGCCAGCAGCCCTACTAGCGGGGGCTGGGAGCTGTTTTTT. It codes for CASSPTSGGWELFF.

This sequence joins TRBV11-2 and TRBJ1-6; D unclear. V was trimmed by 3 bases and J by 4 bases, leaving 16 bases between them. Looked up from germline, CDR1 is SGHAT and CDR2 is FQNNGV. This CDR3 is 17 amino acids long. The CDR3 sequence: CASSLIAGRTYNSPLHF. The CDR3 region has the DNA TGTGCCAGCAGCTTGATCGCGGGCAGAACTTATAATTCACCCCTCCACTTT.

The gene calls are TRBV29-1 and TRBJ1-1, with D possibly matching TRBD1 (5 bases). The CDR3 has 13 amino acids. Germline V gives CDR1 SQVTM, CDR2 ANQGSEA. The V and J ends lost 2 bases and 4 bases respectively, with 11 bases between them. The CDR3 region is CSVETGVGTEAFF. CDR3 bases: TGCAGCGTTGAAACAGGAGTGGGCACTGAAGCTTTCTTT.

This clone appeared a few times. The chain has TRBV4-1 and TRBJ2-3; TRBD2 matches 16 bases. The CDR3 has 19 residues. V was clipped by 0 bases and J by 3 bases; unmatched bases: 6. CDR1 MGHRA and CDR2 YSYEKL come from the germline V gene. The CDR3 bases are TGCGCCAGCAGCCAAGACGGGACTAGCGGGGGGGCCATGACAGATACGCAGTATTTT. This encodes CASSQDGTSGGAMTDTQYF.

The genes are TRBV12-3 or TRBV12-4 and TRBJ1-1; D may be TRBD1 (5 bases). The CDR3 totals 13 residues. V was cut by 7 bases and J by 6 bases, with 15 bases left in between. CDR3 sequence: CASTLVGAPEAFF. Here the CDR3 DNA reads TGTGCCAGCACCCTAGTTGGGGCGCCTGAAGCTTTCTTT.

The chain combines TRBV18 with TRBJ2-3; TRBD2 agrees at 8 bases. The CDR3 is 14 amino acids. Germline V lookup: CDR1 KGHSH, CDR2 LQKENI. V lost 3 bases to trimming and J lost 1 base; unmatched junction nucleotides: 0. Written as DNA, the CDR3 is TGTGCCAGCTCACCTAGCGGGGGCACAGATACGCAGTATTTT. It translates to CASSPSGGTDTQYF.

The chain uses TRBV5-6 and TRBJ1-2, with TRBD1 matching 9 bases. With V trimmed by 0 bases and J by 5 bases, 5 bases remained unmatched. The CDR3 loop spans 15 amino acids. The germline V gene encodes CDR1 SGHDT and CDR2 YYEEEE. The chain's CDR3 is CASSLEGQGRYGYTF. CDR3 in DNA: TGTGCCAGCAGCTTGGAAGGACAGGGGAGGTATGGCTACACCTTC.

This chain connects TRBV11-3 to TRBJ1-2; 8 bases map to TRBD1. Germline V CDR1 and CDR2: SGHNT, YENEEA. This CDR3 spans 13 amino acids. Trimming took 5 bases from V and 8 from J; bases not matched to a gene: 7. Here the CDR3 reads CASSLGQGRGYTF. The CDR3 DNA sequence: TGTGCCAGCAGCCTAGGACAGGGCCGGGGCTACACCTTC.